The clone carrying this T cell receptor (beta chain) was seen many times. Its antigen is currently unknown. The sample belongs to a study of T-cell memory formation after mild COVID-19. Turning to the study itself: TCR clustering was largely donor specific.

Barcoded TCR alpha and TCR beta cDNA libraries with UMIs came from 5'RACE using constant-segment primers. Via MiXCR, TCRdb re-called the 5' RACE reads, giving one row per CDR3 protein. The sample consists of about 27,000 distinct CDR3 sequences, just under 7.5% of them appearing once. General study results and limits: CD4+ contracting clones were mainly CM and EM; CD8+ ones, EMRA. Memory cells collected pre-infection included some clones that later responded, suggesting cross-reactive memory joined.

Trimming removed 2 bases from V and 10 bases from J, with 17 bases in between. Looked up from germline, CDR1 is DFQATT and CDR2 is SNEGSKA (reference sequence). The CDR3 length is 13 residues. The sequenced material came from PBMCs or a T cell subset sorted from them (not recorded which). The sequence was collected from an adult woman who had mild COVID-19 (a few samples of this study predate the infection). Cell type and time point are not known. The chain is built from TRBV20-1 and TRBJ1-1; a weak D match, TRBD1 (5 bases). The CDR3 sequence: CSARKDPGPGAFF. The CDR3 region has the DNA TGCAGTGCTAGAAAGGATCCGGGACCAGGAGCTTTCTTT.